The subject of this entry is one T cell receptor (beta chain). The entry originates in a study of technical replicates of blood from four donors. The table came from immunoSEQ multiplex PCR; TCRdb's copy has only in-frame clones and leaves some out. The table includes about 70,000 clones, roughly 94% detected once. Per the germline V gene, CDR1 is MDHEN and CDR2 is SYDVKM. V lost 2 bases and J 1 base, leaving 17 bases between the germline ends. The CDR3 has 17 amino acids. Sequenced input: T cells isolated from PBMCs. The TCR sequence derives from a human donor in good health. The chain joins TRBV28 to TRBJ1-2; tentatively, D is TRBD1 (5 bases). The CDR3 nucleotides are TGTGCCAGCAGTTTAGGGGCCGCCACCTTTTATAACTATGGCTACACCTTC. This sequence encodes CASSLGAATFYNYGYTF.